This TCR beta chain comes out of a study of cytomegalovirus exposure and HLA in healthy donors. Notes on the study in general: Some public TCRs appeared in many individuals, while most sequences were rare. Association with HLA alleles at 0.05 false discovery rate was found for approximately 18,000 TCR beta sequences in a later analysis. According to a later analysis, most TCR beta chains associated with CMV appeared HLA-restricted. Researchers counted around 170 TCR beta chains as cytomegalovirus-associated.

This clone was seen a handful of times. The antigen remains undetermined. This sample includes further DNA sequences coding for the same CDR3. The PCR ran on 60 Vbeta and 13 Jbeta primers. The table came from immunoSEQ multiplex PCR; TCRdb's copy has only in-frame clones and leaves some out. The table lists fewer than 250,000 clones, more than 65% of them singletons, with 1.8% in the top ten. This clonotype was obtained from a woman younger than 45 in good health and CMV-seronegative. Sequencing was performed on PBMCs.

The CDR3 region has the DNA TGCGCCAGCAGCCACCCCGCCGGGACTAGCGCTCAGTTCTTC. It codes for CASSHPAGTSAQFF. The chain combines TRBV4-1 with TRBJ2-1, with 10 bases lining up with TRBD2. Germline loops: CDR1 MGHRA, CDR2 YSYEKL. The CDR3 totals 14 residues. J was trimmed by 13 bases and V by 3 bases; bases with no gene match: 9.